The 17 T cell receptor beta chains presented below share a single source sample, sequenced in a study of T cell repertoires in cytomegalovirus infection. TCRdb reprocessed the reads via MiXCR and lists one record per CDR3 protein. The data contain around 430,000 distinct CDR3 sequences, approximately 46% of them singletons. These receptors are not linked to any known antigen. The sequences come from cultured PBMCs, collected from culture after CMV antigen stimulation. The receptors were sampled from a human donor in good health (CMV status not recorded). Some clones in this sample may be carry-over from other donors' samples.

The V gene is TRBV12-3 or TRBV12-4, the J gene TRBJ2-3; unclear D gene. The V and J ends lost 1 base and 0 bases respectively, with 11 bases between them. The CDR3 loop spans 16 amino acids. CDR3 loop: CASSLGLLPSTDTQYF. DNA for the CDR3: TGTGCCAGCAGTTTAGGGCTCCTCCCTAGCACAGATACGCAGTATTTT.

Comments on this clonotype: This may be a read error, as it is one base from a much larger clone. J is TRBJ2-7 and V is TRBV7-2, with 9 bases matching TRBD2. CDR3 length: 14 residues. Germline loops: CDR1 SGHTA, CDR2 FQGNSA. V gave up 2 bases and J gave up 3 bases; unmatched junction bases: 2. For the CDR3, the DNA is TGTGCCAGCAGCTTAATAGCGGGAGACTACGAGCAGTACTTC. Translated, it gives CASSLIAGDYEQYF.

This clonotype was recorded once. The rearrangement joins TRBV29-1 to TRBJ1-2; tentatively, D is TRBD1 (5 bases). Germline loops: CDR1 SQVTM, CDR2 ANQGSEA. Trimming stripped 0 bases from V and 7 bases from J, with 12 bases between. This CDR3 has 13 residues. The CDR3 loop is CSVEDHGGGGYTF. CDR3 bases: TGCAGCGTTGAAGATCATGGGGGAGGTGGCTACACCTTC.

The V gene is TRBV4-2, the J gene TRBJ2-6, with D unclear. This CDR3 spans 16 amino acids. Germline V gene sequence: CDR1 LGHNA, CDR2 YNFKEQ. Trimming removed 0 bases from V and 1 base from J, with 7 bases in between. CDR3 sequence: CASSQDQGSGANVLTF. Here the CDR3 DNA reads TGTGCCAGCAGCCAAGATCAAGGGTCTGGGGCCAACGTCCTGACTTTC.

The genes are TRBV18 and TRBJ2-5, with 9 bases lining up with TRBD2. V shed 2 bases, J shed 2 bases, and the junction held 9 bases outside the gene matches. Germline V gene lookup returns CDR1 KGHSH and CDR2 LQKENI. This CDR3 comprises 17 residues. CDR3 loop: CASSPKLAGVRQETQYF. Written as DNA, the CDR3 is TGTGCCAGCTCACCAAAGTTAGCGGGGGTCAGACAAGAGACCCAGTACTTC.

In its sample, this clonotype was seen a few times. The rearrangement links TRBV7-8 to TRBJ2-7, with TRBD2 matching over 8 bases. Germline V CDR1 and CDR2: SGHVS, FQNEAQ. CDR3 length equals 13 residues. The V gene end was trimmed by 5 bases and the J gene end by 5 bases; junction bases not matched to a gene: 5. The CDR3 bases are TGTGCCAGCAGCAGGACTAGCAGCCACGAGCAGTACTTC. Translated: CASSRTSSHEQYF.

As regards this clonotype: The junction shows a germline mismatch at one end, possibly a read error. CDR3 sequence (DNA): TGTGCCAGCGGGAGGTACAGTGAGCAGTTCTTC. This sequence encodes CASGRYSEQFF. V and J are TRBV6-5 and TRBJ2-1; D possibly corresponds to TRBD2 (6 bases). This CDR3 is 11 amino acids long. Per the germline V gene, CDR1 is MNHEY and CDR2 is SVGAGI.

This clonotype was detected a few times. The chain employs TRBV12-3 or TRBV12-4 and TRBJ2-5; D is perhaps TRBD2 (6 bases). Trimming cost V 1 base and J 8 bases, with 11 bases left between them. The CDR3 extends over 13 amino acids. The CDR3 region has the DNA TGTGCCAGCAGTTTAGGGGAACTAGCAACCCAGTACTTC. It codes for CASSLGELATQYF.

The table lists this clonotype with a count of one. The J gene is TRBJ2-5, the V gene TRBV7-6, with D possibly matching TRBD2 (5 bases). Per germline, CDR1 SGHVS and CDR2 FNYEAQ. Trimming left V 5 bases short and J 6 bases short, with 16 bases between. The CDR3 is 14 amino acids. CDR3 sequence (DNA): TGTGCCAGCAGCCCAGGCGAGGGTATGCAGACCCAGTACTTC. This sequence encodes CASSPGEGMQTQYF.

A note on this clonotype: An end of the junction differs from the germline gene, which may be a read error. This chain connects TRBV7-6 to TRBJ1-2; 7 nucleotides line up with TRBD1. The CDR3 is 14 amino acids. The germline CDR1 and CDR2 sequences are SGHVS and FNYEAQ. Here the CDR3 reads CASSGRDRPYGCTF. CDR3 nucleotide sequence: TGTGCCAGCAGCGGGAGGGACAGACCGTATGGCTGCACCTTC. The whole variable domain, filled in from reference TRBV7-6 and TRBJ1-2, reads GAGVSQSPRYKVTKRGQDVALRCDPISGHVSLYWYRQALGQGPEFLTYFNYEAQQDKSGLPNDRFSAERPEGSISTLTIQRTEQRDSAMYRCASSGRDRPYGCTFGSGTRLTVV.

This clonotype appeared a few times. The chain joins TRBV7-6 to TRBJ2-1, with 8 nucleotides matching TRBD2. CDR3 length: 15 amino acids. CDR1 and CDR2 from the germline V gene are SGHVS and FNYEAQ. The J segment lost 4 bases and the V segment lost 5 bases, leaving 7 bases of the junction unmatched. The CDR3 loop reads CASSPTSGLYNEQFF. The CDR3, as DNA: TGTGCCAGCAGCCCCACTAGCGGATTATACAATGAGCAGTTCTTC.

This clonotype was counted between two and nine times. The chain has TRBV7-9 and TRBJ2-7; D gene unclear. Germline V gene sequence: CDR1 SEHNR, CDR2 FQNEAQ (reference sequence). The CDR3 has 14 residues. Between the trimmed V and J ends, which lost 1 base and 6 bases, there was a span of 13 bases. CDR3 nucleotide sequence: TGTGCCAGCAGCTTAGTAGGGTCTGGACGCGAGCAGTACTTC. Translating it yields CASSLVGSGREQYF.

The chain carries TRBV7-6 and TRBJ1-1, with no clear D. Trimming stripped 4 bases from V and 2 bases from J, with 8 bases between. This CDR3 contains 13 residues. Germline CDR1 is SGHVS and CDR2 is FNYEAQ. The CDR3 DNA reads TGTGCCAGCAGCTCGAACTCTAACACTGAAGCTTTCTTT. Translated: CASSSNSNTEAFF. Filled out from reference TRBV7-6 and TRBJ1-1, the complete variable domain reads GAGVSQSPRYKVTKRGQDVALRCDPISGHVSLYWYRQALGQGPEFLTYFNYEAQQDKSGLPNDRFSAERPEGSISTLTIQRTEQRDSAMYRCASSSNSNTEAFFGQGTRLTVV.

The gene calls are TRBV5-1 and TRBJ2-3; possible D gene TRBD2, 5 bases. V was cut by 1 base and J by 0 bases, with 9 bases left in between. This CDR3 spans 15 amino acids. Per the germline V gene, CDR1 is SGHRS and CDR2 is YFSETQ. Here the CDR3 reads CASSLPADSTDTQYF. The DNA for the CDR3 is TGCGCCAGCAGCTTGCCAGCGGATAGCACAGATACGCAGTATTTT.

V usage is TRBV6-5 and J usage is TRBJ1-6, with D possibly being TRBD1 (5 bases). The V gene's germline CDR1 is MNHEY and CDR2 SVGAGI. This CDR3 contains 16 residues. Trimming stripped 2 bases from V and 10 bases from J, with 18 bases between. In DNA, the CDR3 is TGTGCCAGCAGTTACGGGCAGGCGACTAGGGGATCACCCCTCCACTTT. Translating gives CASSYGQATRGSPLHF.

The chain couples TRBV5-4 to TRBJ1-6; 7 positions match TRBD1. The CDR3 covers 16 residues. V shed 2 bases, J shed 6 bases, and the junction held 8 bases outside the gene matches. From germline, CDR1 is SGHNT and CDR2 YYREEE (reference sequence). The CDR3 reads CASSLGTETINSPLHF. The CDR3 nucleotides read TGTGCCAGCAGCTTAGGGACAGAAACTATTAATTCACCCCTCCACTTT. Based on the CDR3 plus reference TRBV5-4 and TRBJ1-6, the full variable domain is ETGVTQSPTHLIKTRGQQVTLRCSSQSGHNTVSWYQQALGQGPQFIFQYYREEENGRGNFPPRFSGLQFPNYSSELNVNALELDDSALYLCASSLGTETINSPLHFGNGTRLTVT.

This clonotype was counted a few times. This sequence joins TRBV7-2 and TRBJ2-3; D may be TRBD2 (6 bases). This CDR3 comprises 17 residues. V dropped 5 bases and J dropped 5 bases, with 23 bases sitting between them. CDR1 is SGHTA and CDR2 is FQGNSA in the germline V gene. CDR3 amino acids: CASSPGMGLFSGDTQYF. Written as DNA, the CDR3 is TGTGCCAGCAGCCCCGGAATGGGACTCTTCTCAGGAGATACGCAGTATTTT.